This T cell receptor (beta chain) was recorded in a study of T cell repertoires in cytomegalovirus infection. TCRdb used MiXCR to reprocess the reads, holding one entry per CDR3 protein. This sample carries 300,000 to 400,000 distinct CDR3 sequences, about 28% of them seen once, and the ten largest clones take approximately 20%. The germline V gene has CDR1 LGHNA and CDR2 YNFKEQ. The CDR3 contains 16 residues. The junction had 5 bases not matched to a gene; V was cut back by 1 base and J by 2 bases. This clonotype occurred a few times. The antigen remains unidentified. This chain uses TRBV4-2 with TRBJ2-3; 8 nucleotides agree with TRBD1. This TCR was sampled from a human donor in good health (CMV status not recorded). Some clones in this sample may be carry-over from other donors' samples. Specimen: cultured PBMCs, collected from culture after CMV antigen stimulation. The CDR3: CASSQAGTGDTDTQYF. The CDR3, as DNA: TGTGCCAGCAGCCAAGCGGGGACAGGTGACACAGATACGCAGTATTTT.